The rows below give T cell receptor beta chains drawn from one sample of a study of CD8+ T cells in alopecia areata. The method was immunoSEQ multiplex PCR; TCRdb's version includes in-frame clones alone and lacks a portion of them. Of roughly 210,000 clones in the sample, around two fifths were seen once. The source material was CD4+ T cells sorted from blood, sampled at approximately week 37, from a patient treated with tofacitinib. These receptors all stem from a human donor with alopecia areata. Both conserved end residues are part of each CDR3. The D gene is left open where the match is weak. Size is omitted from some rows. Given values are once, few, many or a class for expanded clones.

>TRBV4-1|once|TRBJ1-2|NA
TGCGCCAGCAGCTTTGGACCGGGGGCAAAAGGCTACACCTTC
CASSFGPGAKGYTF
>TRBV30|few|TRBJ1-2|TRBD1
TGTGCCGCTTTTCCGACAGGGGGATTTAACTATGGCTACACCTTC
CAAFPTGGFNYGYTF
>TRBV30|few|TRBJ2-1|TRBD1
TGTGCCTGGAGTGCTTCTCCCGGGACAGGGGTAACCTACAATGAGCAGTTCTTC
CAWSASPGTGVTYNEQFF
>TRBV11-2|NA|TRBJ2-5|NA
TGTGCCAGCAGCTTAGGGCTTAGAGAGACCCAGTACTTC
CASSLGLRETQYF
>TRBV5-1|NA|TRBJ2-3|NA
TGCGCCAGCAGTCCACGGGACCGCCGAACAGATACGCAGTATTTT
CASSPRDRRTDTQYF
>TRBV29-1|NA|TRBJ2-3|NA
TGCAGCTATGGCGGGGATGGGGGAGATACGCAGTATTTT
CSYGGDGGDTQYF
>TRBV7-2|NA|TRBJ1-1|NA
TGTGCCAGCAGCTTCCGGGACGGGCCGCGAACTGAAGCTTTCTTT
CASSFRDGPRTEAFF
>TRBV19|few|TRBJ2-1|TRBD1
TGTGCCAGCGCCCGGGACAGGGTATCGGAGCAGTTCTTC
CASARDRVSEQFF
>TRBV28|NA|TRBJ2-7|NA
TGTGCCAGCAGTTGGGGTAGCGGAGCCCTACGGCAGTACTTC
CASSWGSGALRQYF
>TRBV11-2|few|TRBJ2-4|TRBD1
TGTGCCAGCAGCTCCCGTACAGGGGCGAGCATTCAGTACTTC
CASSSRTGASIQYF
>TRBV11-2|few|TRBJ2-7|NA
TGTGCCAGCAGCTTAGATCGGGCCCGGGAGACCTACGAGCAGTACTTC
CASSLDRARETYEQYF
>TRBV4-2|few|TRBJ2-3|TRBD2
TGTGCCAGCAGCCAAGTCCACGCGGGACTAGCGGGAGGGTTTAGGACAGATACGCAGTATTTT
CASSQVHAGLAGGFRTDTQYF
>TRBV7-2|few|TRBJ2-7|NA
TGTGCCAGCGGCGACTACGAGCAGTACTTC
CASGDYEQYF
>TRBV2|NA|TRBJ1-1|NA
TGTGCCAGCAGGGACACTCGTCGTGGGAACACTGAAGCTTTCTTT
CASRDTRRGNTEAFF
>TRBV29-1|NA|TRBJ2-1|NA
TGCAGCGTTGAAGGGGTTCCAGGGTACAATGAGCAGTTCTTC
CSVEGVPGYNEQFF
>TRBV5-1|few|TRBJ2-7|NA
TGCGCCAGCAGCTTGGGTATTAGCGGAACCTCCTACGAGCAGTACTTC
CASSLGISGTSYEQYF
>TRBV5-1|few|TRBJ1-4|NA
TGCGCCAGCAGAGACGGAGCAACTAATGAAAAACTGTTTTTT
CASRDGATNEKLFF
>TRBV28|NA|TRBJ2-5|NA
TGTGCCAGCAGTCGCCGGACGGTCAAAGAGACCCAGTACTTC
CASSRRTVKETQYF
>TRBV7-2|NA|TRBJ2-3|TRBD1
TGTGCCAGCAGCTTAGGGGGTGCGACAGGGGTCGGCACAGATACGCAGTATTTT
CASSLGGATGVGTDTQYF
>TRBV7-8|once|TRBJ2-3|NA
TGTGCCAGCAGCTCCACAGGGTTCGCAGATACGCAGTATTTT
CASSSTGFADTQYF
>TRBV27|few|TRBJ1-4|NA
TGTGCCAGCAGTCCGACCGATGGTGTAAATGAAAAACTGTTTTTT
CASSPTDGVNEKLFF
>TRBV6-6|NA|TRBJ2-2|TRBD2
TGTGCCAGCAGTTACTCGGGGACTAGCGTAACCGGGGAGCTGTTTTTT
CASSYSGTSVTGELFF
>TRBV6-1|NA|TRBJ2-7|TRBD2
TGTGCCAGCAGCCCGGTCGGGACTAGCATAGCCGAGCAGTACTTC
CASSPVGTSIAEQYF
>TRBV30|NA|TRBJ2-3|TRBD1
TGTGCCTGGAGTCTCACACGAACTCCGGGACAGGGATCAGATACGCAGTATTTT
CAWSLTRTPGQGSDTQYF
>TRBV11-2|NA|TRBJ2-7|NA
TGTGCCAGCAGCTTGTCAGAATTCTACGAGCAGTACTTC
CASSLSEFYEQYF
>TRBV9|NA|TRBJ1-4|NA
TGTGCCAGCAGCTTCGGACAGCATAATGAAAAACTGTTTTTT
CASSFGQHNEKLFF
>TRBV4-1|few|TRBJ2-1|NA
TGCGCCAGCAGCCAACCAGCACTGAGCTCCTACAATGAGCAGTTCTTC
CASSQPALSSYNEQFF
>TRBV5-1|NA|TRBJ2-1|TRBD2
TGCGCCAGCAGCTTGGCCGGACCGGGACTAGGTCCGAATGTTGAGCAGTTCTTC
CASSLAGPGLGPNVEQFF
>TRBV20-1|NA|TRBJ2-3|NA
TGCAGTGCTTACACAGATACGCAGTATTTT
CSAYTDTQYF
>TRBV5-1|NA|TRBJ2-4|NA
TGCGCCAGCAGCTTGGGGGGAGCCAAAAACATTCAGTACTTC
CASSLGGAKNIQYF
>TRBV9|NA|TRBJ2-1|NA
TGTGCCAGCAGCGCCCCTTCAGGGACTCCGGGGGTTGGAGTCAATGAGCAGTTCTTC
CASSAPSGTPGVGVNEQFF
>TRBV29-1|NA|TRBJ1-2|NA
TGCAGCGTTGAAGGGGCGGGATATGGCTACACCTTC
CSVEGAGYGYTF
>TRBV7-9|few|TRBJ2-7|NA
TGTGCCAGCAGCTTAGCCCCCCAGGGGGGAGAGCAGTACTTC
CASSLAPQGGEQYF
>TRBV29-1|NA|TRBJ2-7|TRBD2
TGCAGCGTGAGAGCGGGAGTAGAATACGAGCAGTACTTC
CSVRAGVEYEQYF
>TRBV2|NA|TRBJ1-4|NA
TGTGCCAGCACCTCGGGGGCAACTAATGAAAAACTGTTTTTT
CASTSGATNEKLFF
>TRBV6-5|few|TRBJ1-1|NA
TGTGCCAGCAGTGGAAGGACTGAAGCTTTCTTT
CASSGRTEAFF
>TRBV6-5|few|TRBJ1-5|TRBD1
TGTGCCAGCAGCTTAAACAGGGGGAGCAATCAGCCCCAGCATTTT
CASSLNRGSNQPQHF
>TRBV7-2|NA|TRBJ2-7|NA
TGTGCCAGCAGCTCAACCTCCTACGAGCAGTACTTC
CASSSTSYEQYF
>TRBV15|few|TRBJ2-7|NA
TGTGCCACCAGCAGGATGGGGCCTGGGGGGCAGTACTTC
CATSRMGPGGQYF
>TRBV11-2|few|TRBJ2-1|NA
TGTGCCAGCAGTGGGGGTCCGCAGGAGTACAATGAGCAGTTCTTC
CASSGGPQEYNEQFF
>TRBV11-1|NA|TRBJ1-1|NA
TGTGCCAGCAGCCAAGGCAGGATGAACACTGAAGCTTTCTTT
CASSQGRMNTEAFF
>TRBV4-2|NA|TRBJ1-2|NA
TGTGCCAGCAGCCAAAACACAGGGACCGTCTATGGCTACACCTTC
CASSQNTGTVYGYTF